This section outlines one TCR beta chain sequence together with its context. Its antigen is unidentified. Germline trimming cut 4 bases from V and 4 bases from J; bases unmatched to any gene: 12. This CDR3 has 16 residues. Germline CDR1 is SGDLS and CDR2 is YYNGEE. These data are taken from a study of T-cell reconstitution after alpha-beta-depleted transplantation in children. Study-level points and caveats: T-cell counts and diversity at one year following transplant were attributed mainly to newly produced T cells.

As it was prepared, the TCRbeta library received unique molecular identifiers. Using its own MiXCR run on the PCR reads, TCRdb lists one record per CDR3 protein. Of about 980,000 distinct CDR3 sequences in the sample, roughly 29% are singletons; the top ten hold more than 25%. This receptor was obtained from a boy under two years old who had a stem cell transplant for SCID, so the T cells may come from the graft donor. Specimen: PBMCs, mostly from graft donor cells, collected 360 days after TCRalphabeta/CD19-depleted stem cell transplant. The J gene is TRBJ2-7, the V gene TRBV9, with 9 bases identical to TRBD1. CDR3 sequence (DNA): TGTGCCAGCAGCACTGGGGCCGGGACAGGGATTTACGAGCAGTACTTC. Translating it yields CASSTGAGTGIYEQYF.